This T cell receptor beta chain was identified during a study of T cells expressing NK-cell markers. About the research overall: Researchers got TCR beta repertoires out of sorted CD3+CD56+NKG2C+, CD3+CD56+NKG2C- and CD3+CD56-NKG2C+ T cells. Sequenced donors, eight in total, included seven who were HCMV-seropositive and one who was seronegative.

TCRdb processed the 5' RACE reads again and assigns one entry to each CDR3 protein, with no DNA. This sample carries roughly 350,000 distinct CDR3 sequences, with around 5.2% going to the ten biggest clones. Material: blood T cells: a sorted CD56 or NKG2C T cell subset, CD4+ or CD8+ T cells, or bulk PBMC T cells (not recorded which). This receptor was obtained from a man between 18 and 69 years old in good health.

The CDR3 sequence: CASSHHVPMGNSPLHF. V and J are TRBV11-2 and TRBJ1-6. The CDR3 loop spans 16 amino acids. The germline V gene encodes CDR1 SGHAT and CDR2 FQNNGV.